The 22 T cell receptor beta chains below come from one sample, sequenced in a study of type 1 and type 2 diabetes patients. Amplification started from genomic DNA. The TCR beta CDR3 region was amplified using 30 forward and 13 reverse primers. In TCRdb, the multiplex PCR reads were re-called with MiXCR into one record per CDR3 protein. Among 280,000 or so distinct CDR3 sequences listed, over 45% were seen once. Sample: peripheral blood mononuclear cells (PBMCs). The receptor source for this set is a man younger than 30 with type 2 diabetes.

The chain carries TRBV4-3 and TRBJ2-2; D is unresolved. There are 13 residues in the CDR3. V shed 0 bases and J shed 5 bases, with 4 bases lying between them. CDR1 and CDR2 from the germline V gene are LGHNA and YSLEER. The CDR3 reads CASSQDATGELFF. CDR3 DNA: TGCGCCAGCAGCCAAGACGCGACCGGGGAGCTGTTTTTT.

This clonotype has ten or more counts. This sequence joins TRBV7-2 and TRBJ1-6, with a tentative D call TRBD1 (5 bases). The CDR3 length is 14 residues. V was trimmed by 0 bases and J by 6 bases, leaving 6 bases between them. CDR1 SGHTA and CDR2 FQGNSA come from the germline V gene. The CDR3 DNA is TGTGCCAGCAGCTTAGCAGGGGTTAATTCACCCCTCCACTTT. Encoded protein: CASSLAGVNSPLHF. The variable domain in full, with the rest retrieved from reference TRBV7-2 and TRBJ1-6, is GAGVSQSPSNKVTEKGKDVELRCDPISGHTALYWYRQSLGQGLEFLIYFQGNSAPDKSGLPSDRFSAERTGGSVSTLTIQRTQQEDSAVYLCASSLAGVNSPLHFGNGTRLTVT.

This clonotype has just one count. This CDR3 reads CASSSGRGDFSNQPQHF. CDR3 sequence (DNA): TGTGCCAGCAGTTCCGGACGAGGGGACTTTAGCAATCAGCCCCAGCATTTT. The genes are TRBV6-5 and TRBJ1-5; perhaps TRBD1 as D (5 bases). The CDR3 has 17 residues. V dropped 4 bases and J dropped 0 bases, with 16 bases sitting between them. Germline assignment: CDR1 MNHEY and CDR2 SVGAGI.

V usage is TRBV19 and J usage is TRBJ1-4; the D gene is possibly TRBD1 (5 bases). The CDR3 is 15 residues long. Looked up from germline, CDR1 is LNHDA and CDR2 is SQIVND (reference sequence). Trimming removed 3 bases from V and 6 bases from J, with 14 bases in between. Here the CDR3 DNA reads TGTGCCAGTAGTATGCCTCAAGGAGGGGATGAAAAACTGTTTTTT. Translated, it gives CASSMPQGGDEKLFF.

The chain joins TRBV19 to TRBJ1-2; no firm D call. Looked up from germline, CDR1 is LNHDA and CDR2 is SQIVND (reference sequence). The V end lost 10 bases, the J end lost 6 bases, and 21 bases lay between the germline ends. The CDR3 runs 14 residues. CDR3 sequence (DNA): TGTGCCACCGAGGGATCGATGGGGTGGGATGGCTACACCTTC. Encoded protein: CATEGSMGWDGYTF.

This chain links TRBV4-1 with TRBJ2-5; D not resolved. V was clipped by 4 bases and J by 3 bases, with 12 bases between them. In germline, CDR1 is MGHRA, CDR2 YSYEKL. The CDR3 is 14 residues long. DNA for the CDR3: TGCGCCAGCAGCCCGGACGGAATAGAAGAGACCCAGTACTTC. Translation: CASSPDGIEETQYF.

The V and J genes are TRBV28 and TRBJ1-5; the D is unclear. This CDR3 is built from 12 residues. V was shortened by 3 bases and J by 7 bases, with 7 bases between the two germline ends. CDR1 is MDHEN and CDR2 is SYDVKM in the germline V gene. CDR3 residues: CASSLIEQPQHF. As DNA, the CDR3 is TGTGCCAGCAGTTTGATTGAGCAGCCCCAGCATTTT.

The chain couples TRBV29-1 to TRBJ1-1, with D perhaps TRBD1 (5 bases). V was cut by 6 bases and J by 4 bases, with 18 bases left in between. Germline loops: CDR1 SQVTM, CDR2 ANQGSEA. The CDR3 runs 14 residues. CDR3 region: CSVSGPASGTEAFF. The CDR3 nucleotides read TGCAGCGTCTCGGGACCCGCGTCGGGCACTGAAGCTTTCTTT.

CDR3 bases: TGTGCCACCAGCAGAGGGGGACAGGGTGGCACCTACGAGCAGTACTTC. It encodes CATSRGGQGGTYEQYF. The chain carries TRBV15 and TRBJ2-7, with 9 bases fitting TRBD1. V shed 1 base and J 2 bases; nucleotides not matched to a gene: 6. This CDR3 has 16 residues. From germline, CDR1 is LNHNV and CDR2 YYDKDF (reference sequence). Filled out from reference TRBV15 and TRBJ2-7, the complete variable domain reads DAMVIQNPRYQVTQFGKPVTLSCSQTLNHNVMYWYQQKSSQAPKLLFHYYDKDFNNEADTPDNFQSRRPNTSFCFLDIRSPGLGDTAMYLCATSRGGQGGTYEQYFGPGTRLTVT.

The table lists this clonotype with a few counts. The chain couples TRBV28 to TRBJ2-3; D gene unclear. CDR1 MDHEN and CDR2 SYDVKM come from the germline V gene. The CDR3 extends over 14 amino acids. The germline V and J ends were trimmed by 3 bases and 1 base, with 8 bases remaining between them. The CDR3 here is CASSFLSGTDTQYF. Written as DNA, the CDR3 is TGTGCCAGCAGTTTTCTCAGCGGCACAGATACGCAGTATTTT.

On this clonotype: The CDR3 carries no conserved terminal phenylalanine or tryptophan, so it likely arises from a read error. The rearrangement joins TRBV14 to TRBJ2-7; D is unclear. Germline CDR1 is SGHDN and CDR2 is FVKESK. The CDR3 is 15 residues long. Trimming removed 1 base from V and 3 bases from J, with 13 bases in between. DNA for the CDR3: TGTGCCAGCAGCCAAGGGGTCGGCCGCTACTACGAGCAGTACCTC. Protein sequence: CASSQGVGRYYEQYL.

CDR3 nucleotide sequence: TGCAGTGCTCGCGGGGCTGGACGCAGCTACGAGCAGTACTTC. Residues: CSARGAGRSYEQYF. The chain is built from TRBV20-1 and TRBJ2-7, with a weak D call TRBD2 (6 bases). Germline-derived CDR1 and CDR2 are DFQATT and SNEGSKA (reference sequence). V was cut by 5 bases and J by 3 bases, with 17 bases left in between. This CDR3 contains 14 residues.

V and J are TRBV10-3 and TRBJ2-3, with a tentative D call TRBD2 (6 bases). The CDR3 is made up of 15 amino acids. The germline gives CDR1 ENHRY, CDR2 SYGVKD. Trimming cost V 0 bases and J 3 bases, with 10 bases left between them. CDR3 loop: CAISESPSVTDTQYF. In DNA, the CDR3 is TGTGCCATCAGTGAGTCCCCTAGCGTGACAGATACGCAGTATTTT.

V is TRBV24-1 and J is TRBJ2-1; D ambiguous. Trimming left V 1 base short and J 1 base short, with 7 bases between. This CDR3 is 15 amino acids long. In germline, CDR1 is KGHDR, CDR2 SFDVKD. The CDR3 DNA reads TGTGCCACCAGTGATTTCTCTACATCCTACAATGAGCAGTTCTTC. This encodes CATSDFSTSYNEQFF.

As regards this clonotype: The junction departs from the called germline gene at one end, perhaps through a read error. The chain uses TRBV5-1 and TRBJ1-6; TRBD1 might be the D (5 bases). Germline V lookup: CDR1 SGHRS, CDR2 YFSETQ. The CDR3 length is 14 residues. The CDR3 loop reads CATSRDGTNSPLHF. In DNA, the CDR3 is TGCGCCACCAGCAGAGATGGGACCAATTCACCCCTCCACTTT.

The chain employs TRBV29-1 and TRBJ2-3, with D maybe TRBD1 (6 bases). The V end was cut by 0 bases, the J end by 1 base, with 20 bases between. CDR3 length equals 18 residues. Germline CDR1 reads SQVTM; CDR2 reads ANQGSEA. CDR3 nucleotides: TGCAGCGTTGAAGATCTCTTGGGCAGGGGTAAGGGCACAGATACGCAGTATTTT. Residues: CSVEDLLGRGKGTDTQYF.

The chain is built from TRBV7-9 and TRBJ1-5; TRBD1 matches 11 bases. Germline assignment: CDR1 SEHNR and CDR2 FQNEAQ (reference sequence). The CDR3 is 17 amino acids. The J segment lost 4 bases and the V segment lost 6 bases, leaving 11 bases of the junction unmatched. Written as DNA, the CDR3 is TGTGCCAGCAGTTTCTACCCGGACAGGGGGCAAAATCAGCCCCAGCATTTT. Its protein product is CASSFYPDRGQNQPQHF.

This clonotype was picked up many times. The chain recombines TRBV7-2 with TRBJ2-5; 12 bases line up with TRBD2. Germline V gives CDR1 SGHTA, CDR2 FQGNSA. Losses at the gene ends were 2 bases for V and 2 bases for J; bases not matched to a gene: 12. The CDR3 is made up of 19 amino acids. The CDR3 reads CASSLWPRPSGRDQETQYF. The CDR3 DNA reads TGTGCCAGCAGCTTATGGCCGCGGCCTAGCGGGAGGGATCAAGAGACCCAGTACTTC.

Many counts were recorded for this clonotype. The chain carries TRBV2 and TRBJ1-2; 7 nucleotides line up with TRBD1. The V and J ends lost 4 bases and 4 bases, in that order; junction bases with no gene match: 6. The CDR3 spans 14 residues. Germline-derived CDR1 and CDR2 are SNHLY and FYNNEI. The CDR3 loop reads CASSGRDRGYGYTF. The CDR3 DNA reads as TGTGCCAGCAGTGGAAGGGACAGAGGCTATGGCTACACCTTC.

The chain is built from TRBV7-8 and TRBJ1-4; tentative D call: TRBD1 (5 bases). This CDR3 has 15 residues. Germline V gene data show CDR1 as SGHVS and CDR2 as FQNEAQ. V was shortened by 1 base and J by 8 bases, with 14 bases between the two germline ends. CDR3: CASSLGWVRDEKLFF. The CDR3 region has the DNA TGTGCCAGCAGCTTAGGTTGGGTACGGGACGAAAAACTGTTTTTT.

This clonotype has a handful of counts. The chain carries TRBV20-1 and TRBJ2-2; D not resolved. The germline V gene encodes CDR1 DFQATT and CDR2 SNEGSKA (reference sequence). Trimming removed 6 bases at V and 0 bases at J, with 8 bases between. This CDR3 comprises 13 residues. Here the CDR3 DNA reads TGCAGTGCAGAGACACCGAACACCGGGGAGCTGTTTTTT. Translation gives CSAETPNTGELFF.

V is TRBV30 and J is TRBJ2-7; 7 nucleotides agree with TRBD2. With 3 bases clipped from V and 1 base from J, the junction kept 9 bases outside the gene matches. This CDR3 is built from 15 residues. In germline, CDR1 is GTSNPN, CDR2 SVGIG (reference sequence). The CDR3 spells CAWRASSGGSYEQYF. In DNA form, the CDR3 reads TGTGCCTGGAGAGCGAGCTCGGGGGGTTCCTACGAGCAGTACTTC. The full variable domain, rest sourced from reference TRBV30 and TRBJ2-7, is SQTIHQWPATLVQPVGSPLSLECTVEGTSNPNLYWYRQAAGRGLQLLFYSVGIGQISSEVPQNLSASRPQDRQFILSSKKLLLSDSGFYLCAWRASSGGSYEQYFGPGTRLTVT.